Listed below are T cell receptor beta chains from one sample, sequenced in a study of T cell clusters in autoimmune cytopenias. TCRdb reanalyzed the multiplex PCR reads, giving one entry per CDR3 protein sequence and no DNA. The sample includes about 3,500 distinct CDR3 sequences. The material sequenced was peripheral blood. The receptors derive from a human donor with an autoimmune cytopenia or autoimmune hepatitis (not recorded which). Both conserved end residues are part of each CDR3. Rows may omit the clone size; those that give it use once, few, many or a size class.

j_call | v_call | clone_size | cdr3_aa
TRBJ2-1 | TRBV7-9 | . | CASSLGGPVNEQFF
TRBJ2-1 | TRBV7-2 | medium-sized | CASSLTRGGHEQFF
TRBJ2-3 | TRBV7-9 | . | CASSLAEGTQYF
TRBJ2-1 | TRBV11-3 | . | CASSLETLRDNEQFF
TRBJ1-6 | TRBV7-2 | . | CASSLESSYNSPLHF
TRBJ2-1 | TRBV18 | medium-sized | CASSPITVLWGEQFF
TRBJ2-1 | TRBV19 | medium-sized | CASSSGNSYNEQFF
TRBJ1-2 | TRBV18 | medium-sized | CASSPRRAEALYGYTF
TRBJ2-2 | TRBV20-1 | . | CSAPSGRNTGELFF
TRBJ2-7 | TRBV6-2/TRBV6-3 | medium-sized | CASSLSGGKQYF
TRBJ1-5 | TRBV10-2 | . | CASSERGQGHEPQHF
TRBJ2-2 | TRBV6-5 | medium-sized | CASSFGRFTGELFF
TRBJ1-2 | TRBV24-1 | medium-sized | CATSDMTGSDYGYTF
TRBJ2-3 | TRBV4-3 | . | CASRGTSGSLTDTQYF
TRBJ2-1 | TRBV10-3 | medium-sized | CAISAEGGSYNEQFF